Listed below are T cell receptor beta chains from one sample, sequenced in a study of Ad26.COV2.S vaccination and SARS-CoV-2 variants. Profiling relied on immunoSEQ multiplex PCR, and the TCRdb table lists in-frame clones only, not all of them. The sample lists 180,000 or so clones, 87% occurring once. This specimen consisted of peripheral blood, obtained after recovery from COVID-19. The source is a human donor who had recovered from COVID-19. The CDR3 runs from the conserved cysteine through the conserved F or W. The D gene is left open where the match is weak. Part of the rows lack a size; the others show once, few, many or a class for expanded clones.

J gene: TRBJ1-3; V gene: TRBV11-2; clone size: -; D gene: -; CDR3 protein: CASSSGVGNTIYF; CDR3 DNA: TGTGCCAGCAGCTCGGGAGTCGGAAACACCATATATTTT
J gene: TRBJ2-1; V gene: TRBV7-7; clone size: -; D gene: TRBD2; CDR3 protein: CASSSGLAGGHEQFF; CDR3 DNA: TGTGCCAGCAGCTCCGGACTAGCGGGAGGGCATGAGCAGTTCTTC
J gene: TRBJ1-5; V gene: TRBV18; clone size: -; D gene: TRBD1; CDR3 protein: CASSGQDSNQPQHF; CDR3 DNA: TGTGCCAGCTCAGGACAGGATAGCAATCAGCCCCAGCATTTT
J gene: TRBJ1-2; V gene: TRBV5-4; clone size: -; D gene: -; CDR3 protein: CASSLDGGFNYGYTF; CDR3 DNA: TGTGCCAGCAGCTTGGACGGGGGATTTAACTATGGCTACACCTTC
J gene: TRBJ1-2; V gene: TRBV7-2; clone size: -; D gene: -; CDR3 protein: CASSSGEGYGYTF; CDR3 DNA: TGTGCCAGCAGCTCAGGGGAGGGCTATGGCTACACCTTC
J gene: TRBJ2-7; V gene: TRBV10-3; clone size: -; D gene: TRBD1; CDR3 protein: CAISESAGTGGYEQYF; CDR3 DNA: TGTGCCATCAGTGAGTCGGCTGGGACAGGGGGCTACGAGCAGTACTTC
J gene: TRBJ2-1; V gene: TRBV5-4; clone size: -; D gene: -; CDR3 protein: CASSLERGGYNEQFF; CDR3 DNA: TGTGCCAGCAGCTTGGAGAGGGGGGGGTACAATGAGCAGTTCTTC
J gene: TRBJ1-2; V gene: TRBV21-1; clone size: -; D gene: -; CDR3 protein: CASSKPGGADYGYTF; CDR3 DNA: TGTGCCAGCAGCAAACCAGGGGGCGCTGATTATGGCTACACCTTC
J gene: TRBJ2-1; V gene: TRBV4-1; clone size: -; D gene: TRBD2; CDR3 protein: CASSSRTSGDPYNEQFF; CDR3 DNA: TGCGCCAGCAGCTCCCGGACTAGCGGGGATCCCTACAATGAGCAGTTCTTC
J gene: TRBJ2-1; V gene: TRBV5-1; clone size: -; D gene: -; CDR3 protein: CASSLIGGDEQFF; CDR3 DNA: TGCGCCAGCAGCTTGATAGGGGGAGATGAGCAGTTCTTC
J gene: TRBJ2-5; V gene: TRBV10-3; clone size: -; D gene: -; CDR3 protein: CAISVAGETQYF; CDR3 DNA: TGTGCCATCAGTGTGGCGGGGGAGACCCAGTACTTC
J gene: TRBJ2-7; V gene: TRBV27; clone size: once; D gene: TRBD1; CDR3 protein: CASSLDRGVSYEQYF; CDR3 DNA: TGTGCCAGCAGTTTAGACAGGGGGGTCTCCTACGAGCAGTACTTC
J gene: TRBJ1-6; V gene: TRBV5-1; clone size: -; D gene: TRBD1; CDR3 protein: CASSLEGTGGPLSPLHF; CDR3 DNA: TGCGCCAGCAGCTTGGAGGGGACAGGGGGCCCCTTATCACCCCTCCACTTT
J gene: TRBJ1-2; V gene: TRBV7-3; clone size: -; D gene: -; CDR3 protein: CASSEQPGANYGYTF; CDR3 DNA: TGTGCCAGCAGCGAACAACCGGGAGCTAACTATGGCTACACCTTC
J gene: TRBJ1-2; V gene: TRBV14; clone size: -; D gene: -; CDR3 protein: CASSQEGRSLLVGYTF; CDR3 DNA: TGTGCCAGCAGCCAAGAGGGCAGATCTTTACTTGTGGGCTACACCTTC
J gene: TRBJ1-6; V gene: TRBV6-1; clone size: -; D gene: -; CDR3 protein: CASSELGWDIYNSPLHF; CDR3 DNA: TGTGCCAGCAGTGAATTAGGATGGGACATCTATAATTCACCCCTCCACTTT
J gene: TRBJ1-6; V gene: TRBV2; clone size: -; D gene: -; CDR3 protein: CASSELGVNSPLHF; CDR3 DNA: TGTGCCAGCAGTGAGCTGGGGGTTAATTCACCCCTCCACTTT
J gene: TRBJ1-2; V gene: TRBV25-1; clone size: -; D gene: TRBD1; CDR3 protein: CASSELDREYDGYTF; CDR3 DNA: TGTGCCAGCAGTGAATTAGACAGGGAGTACGATGGCTACACCTTC
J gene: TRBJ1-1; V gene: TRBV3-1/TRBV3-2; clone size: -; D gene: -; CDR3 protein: CASSLLGSDTEAFF; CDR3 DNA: TGTGCCAGCAGCCTCTTGGGGTCCGACACTGAAGCTTTCTTT
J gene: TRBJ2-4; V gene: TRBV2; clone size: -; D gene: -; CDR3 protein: CAGAGEARDIQYF; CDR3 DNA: TGTGCCGGGGCCGGTGAAGCCCGGGACATTCAGTACTTC
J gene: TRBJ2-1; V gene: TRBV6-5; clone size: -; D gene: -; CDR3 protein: CASTTTTGAYEQFF; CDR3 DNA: TGTGCCAGCACCACTACCACGGGGGCCTATGAGCAGTTCTTC
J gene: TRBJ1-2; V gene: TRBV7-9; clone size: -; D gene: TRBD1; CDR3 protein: CASSPGTGYGYTF; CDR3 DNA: TGTGCCAGCAGCCCAGGGACAGGTTATGGCTACACCTTC
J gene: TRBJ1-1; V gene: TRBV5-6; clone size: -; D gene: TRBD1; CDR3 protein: CASSSKDRERSTEAFF; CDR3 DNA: TGTGCCAGCAGTTCTAAGGACAGGGAACGGTCGACTGAAGCTTTCTTT
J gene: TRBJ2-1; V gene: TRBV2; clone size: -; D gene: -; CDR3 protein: CASSDPQLSDNEQFF; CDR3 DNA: TGTGCCAGCAGTGACCCCCAGTTATCCGACAATGAGCAGTTCTTC
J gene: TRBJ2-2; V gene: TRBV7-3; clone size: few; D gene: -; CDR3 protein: CASSLVSNTGELFF; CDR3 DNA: TGTGCCAGCAGCTTGGTATCCAACACCGGGGAGCTGTTTTTT
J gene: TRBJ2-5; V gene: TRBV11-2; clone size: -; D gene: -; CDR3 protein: CASSLMQLGETQYF; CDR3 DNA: TGTGCCAGCAGCTTAATGCAGTTAGGGGAGACCCAGTACTTC
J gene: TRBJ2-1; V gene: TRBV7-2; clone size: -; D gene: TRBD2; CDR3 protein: CASSSRRAGGLYEQFF; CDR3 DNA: TGTGCCAGCAGCTCAAGACGGGCGGGGGGGCTATATGAGCAGTTCTTC
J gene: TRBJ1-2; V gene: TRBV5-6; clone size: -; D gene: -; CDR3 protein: CASSLLTSGGLGYTF; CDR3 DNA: TGTGCCAGCAGCTTGCTAACCTCCGGCGGACTAGGCTACACCTTC
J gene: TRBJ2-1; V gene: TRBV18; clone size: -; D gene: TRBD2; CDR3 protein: CASSPRLAGGRNEQFF; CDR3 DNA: TGTGCCAGCTCACCACGACTAGCGGGAGGGCGGAATGAGCAGTTCTTC
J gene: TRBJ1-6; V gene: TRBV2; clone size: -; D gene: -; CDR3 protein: CASSPRSGFGSPLHF; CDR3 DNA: TGTGCCAGCAGTCCTCGATCGGGGTTTGGATCACCCCTCCACTTT
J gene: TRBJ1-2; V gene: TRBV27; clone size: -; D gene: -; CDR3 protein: CASSFDRHYGYTF; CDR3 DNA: TGTGCCAGCAGTTTTGACAGACACTATGGCTACACCTTC
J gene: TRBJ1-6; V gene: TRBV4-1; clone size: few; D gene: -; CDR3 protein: CASSQEQTYNSPLHF; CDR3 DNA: TGCGCCAGCAGCCAAGAGCAAACCTATAATTCACCCCTCCACTTT
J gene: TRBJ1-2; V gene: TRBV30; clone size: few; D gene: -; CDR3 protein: CAWSVEGRGLYGYTF; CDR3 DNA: TGTGCCTGGAGTGTAGAAGGCAGGGGATTATATGGCTACACCTTC
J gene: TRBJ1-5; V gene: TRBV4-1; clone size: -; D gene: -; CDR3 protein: CASSPQDRSNQPQHF; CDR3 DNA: TGCGCCAGCAGCCCACAGGACAGAAGCAATCAGCCCCAGCATTTT
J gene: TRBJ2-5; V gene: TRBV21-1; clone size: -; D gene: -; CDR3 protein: CASSKAWDRGNQETQYF; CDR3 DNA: TGTGCCAGCAGCAAAGCTTGGGACAGGGGAAATCAAGAGACCCAGTACTTC
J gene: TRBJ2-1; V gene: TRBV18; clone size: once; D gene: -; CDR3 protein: CASSRPVGGEQFF; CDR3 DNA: TGTGCCAGCTCAAGACCGGTCGGCGGTGAGCAGTTCTTC
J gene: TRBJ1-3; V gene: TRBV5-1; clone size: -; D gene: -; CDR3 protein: CASSTQGGGNTIYF; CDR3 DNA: TGCGCCAGCAGCACACAGGGAGGAGGAAACACCATATATTTT
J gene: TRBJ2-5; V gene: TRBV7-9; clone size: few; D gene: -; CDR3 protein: CASSWILEETQYF; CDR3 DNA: TGTGCCAGCAGCTGGATATTGGAAGAGACCCAGTACTTC
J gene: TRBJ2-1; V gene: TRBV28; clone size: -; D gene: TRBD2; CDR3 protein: CASSNPAGDYNEQFF; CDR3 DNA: TGTGCCAGCAGCAACCCAGCGGGAGACTACAATGAGCAGTTCTTC
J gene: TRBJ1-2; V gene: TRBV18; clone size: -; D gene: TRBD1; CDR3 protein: CASSPGGDRGNSRYGYTF; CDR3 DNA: TGTGCCAGCTCACCAGGGGGGGACAGGGGTAACTCCCGATATGGCTACACCTTC
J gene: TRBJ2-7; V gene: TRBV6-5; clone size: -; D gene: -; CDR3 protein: CASRDLGGYEQYF; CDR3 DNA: TGTGCCAGCAGGGACCTTGGGGGCTACGAGCAGTACTTC
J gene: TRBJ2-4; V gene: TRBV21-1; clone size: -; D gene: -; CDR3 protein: CASSSSGRGLQNIQYF; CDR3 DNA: TGTGCCAGCAGCTCTTCGGGGAGGGGGTTGCAAAACATTCAGTACTTC
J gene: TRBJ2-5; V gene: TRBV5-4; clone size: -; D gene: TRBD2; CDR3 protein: CASSPGGGRAGETQYF; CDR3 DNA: TGTGCCAGCAGCCCTGGTGGGGGGAGGGCCGGGGAGACCCAGTACTTC
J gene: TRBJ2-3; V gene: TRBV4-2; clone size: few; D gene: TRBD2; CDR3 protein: CASSSGYELAGTDTQYF; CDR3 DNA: TGTGCCAGCAGCTCAGGCTATGAGCTAGCGGGCACAGATACGCAGTATTTT
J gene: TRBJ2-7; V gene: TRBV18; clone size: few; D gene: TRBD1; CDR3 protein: CASSPPGQGAYEQYF; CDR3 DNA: TGTGCCAGCTCACCCCCGGGACAGGGGGCATACGAGCAGTACTTC
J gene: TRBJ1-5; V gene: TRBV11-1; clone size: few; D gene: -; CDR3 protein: CASSSDRDQPQHF; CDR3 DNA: TGTGCCAGCAGCTCTGACAGAGATCAGCCCCAGCATTTT
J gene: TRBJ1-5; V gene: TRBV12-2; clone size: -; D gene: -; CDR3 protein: CAGGETGPCQPQHF; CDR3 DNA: TGTGCAGGGGGGGAGACAGGTCCGTGTCAGCCCCAGCATTTT
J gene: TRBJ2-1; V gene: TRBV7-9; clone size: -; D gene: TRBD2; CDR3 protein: CASSSAGETYNEQFF; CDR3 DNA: TGTGCCAGCAGCTCAGCGGGGGAGACCTACAATGAGCAGTTCTTC
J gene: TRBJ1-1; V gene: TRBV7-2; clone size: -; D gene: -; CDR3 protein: CASSLLGPNTEAFF; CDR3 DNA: TGTGCCAGCAGCTTACTGGGGCCAAACACTGAAGCTTTCTTT
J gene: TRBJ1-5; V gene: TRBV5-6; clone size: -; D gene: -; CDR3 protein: CASSFGSSPGPQHF; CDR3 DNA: TGTGCCAGCAGTTTTGGTTCGTCACCAGGGCCCCAGCATTTT
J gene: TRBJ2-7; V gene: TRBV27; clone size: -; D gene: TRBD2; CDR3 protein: CASSKGGGEYEQYF; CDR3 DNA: TGTGCCAGCAGTAAGGGCGGGGGGGAGTACGAGCAGTACTTC
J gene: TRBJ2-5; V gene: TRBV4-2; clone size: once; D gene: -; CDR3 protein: CASSQGGGLAQETQYF; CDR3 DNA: TGTGCCAGCAGCCAAGGAGGGGGGCTAGCCCAAGAGACCCAGTACTTC
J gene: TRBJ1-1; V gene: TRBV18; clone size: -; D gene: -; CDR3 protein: CASSPVTSSPEAFF; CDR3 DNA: TGTGCCAGCTCACCCGTGACATCCTCCCCTGAAGCTTTCTTT
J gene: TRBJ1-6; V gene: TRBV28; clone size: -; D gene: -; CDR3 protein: CASRGSWNSPLHF; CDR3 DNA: TGTGCCAGCAGGGGGTCCTGGAATTCACCCCTCCACTTT
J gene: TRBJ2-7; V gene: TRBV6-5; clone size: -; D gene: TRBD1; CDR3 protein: CASSSSSGGTGFF; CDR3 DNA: TGTGCCAGCAGCTCCTCCAGCGGCGGGACAGGGTTCTTC
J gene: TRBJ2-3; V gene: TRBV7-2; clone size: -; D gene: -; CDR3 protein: CASSLDSRTDTQYF; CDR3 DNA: TGTGCCAGCAGCTTAGATTCCCGCACAGATACGCAGTATTTT
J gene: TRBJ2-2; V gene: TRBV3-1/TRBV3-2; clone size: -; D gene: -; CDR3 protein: CASSQDLGARGLASGELFF; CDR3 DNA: TGTGCCAGCAGCCAAGATTTAGGGGCCAGAGGGCTAGCGTCCGGGGAGCTGTTTTTT
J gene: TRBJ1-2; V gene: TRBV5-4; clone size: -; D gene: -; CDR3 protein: CASRPNTVANYGYTF; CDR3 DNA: TGTGCCAGCAGACCCAACACCGTAGCTAACTATGGCTACACCTTC